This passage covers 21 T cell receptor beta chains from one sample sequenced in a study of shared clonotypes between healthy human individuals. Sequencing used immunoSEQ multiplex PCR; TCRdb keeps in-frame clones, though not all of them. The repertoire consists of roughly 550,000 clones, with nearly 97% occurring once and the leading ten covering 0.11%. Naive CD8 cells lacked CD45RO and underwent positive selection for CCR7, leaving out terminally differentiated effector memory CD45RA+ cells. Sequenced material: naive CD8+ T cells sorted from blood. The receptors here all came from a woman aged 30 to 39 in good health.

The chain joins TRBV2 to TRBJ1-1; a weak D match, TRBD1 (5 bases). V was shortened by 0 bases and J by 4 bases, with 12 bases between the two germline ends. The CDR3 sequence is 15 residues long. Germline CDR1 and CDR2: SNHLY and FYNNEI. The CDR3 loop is CASSEAQGEGTEAFF. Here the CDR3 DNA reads TGTGCCAGCAGTGAAGCGCAGGGAGAGGGCACTGAAGCTTTCTTT. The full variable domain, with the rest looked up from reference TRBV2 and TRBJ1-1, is EPEVTQTPSHQVTQMGQEVILRCVPISNHLYFYWYRQILGQKVEFLVSFYNNEISEKSEIFDDQFSVERPDGSNFTLKIRSTKLEDSAMYFCASSEAQGEGTEAFFGQGTRLTVV.

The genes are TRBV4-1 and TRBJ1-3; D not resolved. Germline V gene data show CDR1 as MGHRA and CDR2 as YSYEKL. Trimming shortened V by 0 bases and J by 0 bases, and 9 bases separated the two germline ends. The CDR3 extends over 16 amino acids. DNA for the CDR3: TGCGCCAGCAGCCAAGATGCGTTCATCTCTGGAAACACCATATATTTT. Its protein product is CASSQDAFISGNTIYF.

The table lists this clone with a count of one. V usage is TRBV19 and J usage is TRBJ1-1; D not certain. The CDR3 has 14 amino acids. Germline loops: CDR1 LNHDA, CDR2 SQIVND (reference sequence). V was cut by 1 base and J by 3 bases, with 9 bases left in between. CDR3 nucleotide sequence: TGTGCCAGTAGTATAGGGGTGACGGACACTGAAGCTTTCTTT. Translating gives CASSIGVTDTEAFF.

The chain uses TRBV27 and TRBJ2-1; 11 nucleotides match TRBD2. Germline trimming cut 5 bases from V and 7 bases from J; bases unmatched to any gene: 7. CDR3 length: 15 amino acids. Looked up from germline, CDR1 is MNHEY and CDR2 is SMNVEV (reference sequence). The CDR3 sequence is CASSPTSGKWNEQFF. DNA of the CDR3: TGTGCCAGCAGTCCGACTAGCGGGAAATGGAATGAGCAGTTCTTC.

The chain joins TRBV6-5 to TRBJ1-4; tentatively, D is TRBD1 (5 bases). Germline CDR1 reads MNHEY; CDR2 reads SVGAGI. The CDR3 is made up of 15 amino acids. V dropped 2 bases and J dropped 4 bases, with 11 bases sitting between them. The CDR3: CASSYVRGGNEKLFF. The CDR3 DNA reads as TGTGCCAGCAGTTACGTTCGGGGGGGTAATGAAAAACTGTTTTTT.

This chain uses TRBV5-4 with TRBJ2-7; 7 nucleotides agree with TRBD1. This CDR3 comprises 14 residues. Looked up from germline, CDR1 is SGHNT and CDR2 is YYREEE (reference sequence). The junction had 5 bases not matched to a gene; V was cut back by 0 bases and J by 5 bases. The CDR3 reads CASSLVGQINEQYF. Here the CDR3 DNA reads TGTGCCAGCAGCTTGGTGGGACAGATCAACGAGCAGTACTTC.

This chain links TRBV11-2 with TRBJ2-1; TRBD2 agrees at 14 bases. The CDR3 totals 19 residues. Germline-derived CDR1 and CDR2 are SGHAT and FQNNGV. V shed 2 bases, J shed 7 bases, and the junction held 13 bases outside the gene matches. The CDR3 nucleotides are TGTGCCAGCAGCTTATATCGGGACTTCGGGACTAGCGGGAGAAATGAGCAGTTCTTC. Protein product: CASSLYRDFGTSGRNEQFF. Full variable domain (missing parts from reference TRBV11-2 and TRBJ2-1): EAGVAQSPRYKIIEKRQSVAFWCNPISGHATLYWYQQILGQGPKLLIQFQNNGVVDDSQLPKDRFSAERLKGVDSTLKIQPAKLEDSAVYLCASSLYRDFGTSGRNEQFFGPGTRLTVL.

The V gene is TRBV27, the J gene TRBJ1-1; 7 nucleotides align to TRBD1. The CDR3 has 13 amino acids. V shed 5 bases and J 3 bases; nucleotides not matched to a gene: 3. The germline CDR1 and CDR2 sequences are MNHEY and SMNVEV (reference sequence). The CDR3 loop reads CASSRDRYTEAFF. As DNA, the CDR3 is TGTGCCAGCAGTCGGGACAGATACACTGAAGCTTTCTTT.

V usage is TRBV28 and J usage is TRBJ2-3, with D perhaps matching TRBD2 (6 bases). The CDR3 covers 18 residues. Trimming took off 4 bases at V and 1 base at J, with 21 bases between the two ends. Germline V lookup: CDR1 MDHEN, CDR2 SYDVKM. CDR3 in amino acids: CASSSPTSAFVGTDTQYF. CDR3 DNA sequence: TGTGCCAGCAGTTCTCCGACTAGTGCCTTTGTCGGCACAGATACGCAGTATTTT.

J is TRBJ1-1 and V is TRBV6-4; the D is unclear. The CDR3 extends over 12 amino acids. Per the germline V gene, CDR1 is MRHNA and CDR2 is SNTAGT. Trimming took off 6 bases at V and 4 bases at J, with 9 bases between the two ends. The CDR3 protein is CASRGFGTEAFF. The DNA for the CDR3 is TGTGCCAGCAGAGGTTTTGGCACTGAAGCTTTCTTT.

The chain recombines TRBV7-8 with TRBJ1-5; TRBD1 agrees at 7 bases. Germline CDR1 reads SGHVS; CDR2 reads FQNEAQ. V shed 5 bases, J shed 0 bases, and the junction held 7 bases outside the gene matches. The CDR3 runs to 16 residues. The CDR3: CASSDYNRGSNQPQHF. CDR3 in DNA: TGTGCCAGCAGCGATTACAACAGGGGTAGCAATCAGCCCCAGCATTTT.

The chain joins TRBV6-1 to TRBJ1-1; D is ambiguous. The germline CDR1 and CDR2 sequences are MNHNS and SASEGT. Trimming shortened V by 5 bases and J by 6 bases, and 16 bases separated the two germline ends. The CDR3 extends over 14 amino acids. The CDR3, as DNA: TGTGCCAGCAGTCAATTGGACGATGCGGCTGAAGCTTTCTTT. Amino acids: CASSQLDDAAEAFF.

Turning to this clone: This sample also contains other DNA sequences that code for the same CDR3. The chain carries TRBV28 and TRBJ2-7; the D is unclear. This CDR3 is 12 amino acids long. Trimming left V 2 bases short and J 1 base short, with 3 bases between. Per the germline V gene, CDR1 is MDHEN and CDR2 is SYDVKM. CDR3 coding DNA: TGTGCCAGCAGTTTACCGTCCTACGAGCAGTACTTC. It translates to CASSLPSYEQYF.

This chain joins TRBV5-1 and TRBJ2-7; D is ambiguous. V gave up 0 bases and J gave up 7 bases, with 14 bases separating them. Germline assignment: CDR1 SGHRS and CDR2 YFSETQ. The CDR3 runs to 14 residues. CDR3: CASSLEWAQGEQYF. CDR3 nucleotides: TGCGCCAGCAGCTTGGAATGGGCCCAAGGGGAGCAGTACTTC.

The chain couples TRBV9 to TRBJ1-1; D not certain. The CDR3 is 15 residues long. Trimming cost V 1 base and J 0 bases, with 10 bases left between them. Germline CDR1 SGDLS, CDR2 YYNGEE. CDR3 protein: CASSVLQGLNTEAFF. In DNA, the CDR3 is TGTGCCAGCAGCGTACTGCAAGGTTTGAACACTGAAGCTTTCTTT.

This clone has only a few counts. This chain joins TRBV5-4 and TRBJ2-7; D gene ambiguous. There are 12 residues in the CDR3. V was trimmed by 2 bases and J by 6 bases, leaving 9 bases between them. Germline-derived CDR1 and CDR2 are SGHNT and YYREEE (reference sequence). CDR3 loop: CASSFSSGEQYF. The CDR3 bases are TGTGCCAGCAGCTTCTCATCGGGCGAGCAGTACTTC.

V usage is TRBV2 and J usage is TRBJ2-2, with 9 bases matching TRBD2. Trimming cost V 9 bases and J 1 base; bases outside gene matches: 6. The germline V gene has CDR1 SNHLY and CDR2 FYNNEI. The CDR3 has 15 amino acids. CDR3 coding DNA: TGTGCCAGTGAAGAGACTAGCGGGAACACCGGGGAGCTGTTTTTT. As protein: CASEETSGNTGELFF.

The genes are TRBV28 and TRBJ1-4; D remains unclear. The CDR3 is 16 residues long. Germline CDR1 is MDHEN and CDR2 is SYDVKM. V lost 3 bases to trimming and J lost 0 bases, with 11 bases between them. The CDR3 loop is CASSLFLVATNEKLFF. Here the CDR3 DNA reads TGTGCCAGCAGTTTGTTCCTAGTAGCAACTAATGAAAAACTGTTTTTT.

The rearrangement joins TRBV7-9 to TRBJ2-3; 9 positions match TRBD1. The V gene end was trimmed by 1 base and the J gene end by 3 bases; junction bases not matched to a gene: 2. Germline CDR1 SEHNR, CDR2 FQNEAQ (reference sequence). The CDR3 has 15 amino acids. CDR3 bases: TGTGCCAGCAGCTTAGGGGACAGGGATACAGATACGCAGTATTTT. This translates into CASSLGDRDTDTQYF. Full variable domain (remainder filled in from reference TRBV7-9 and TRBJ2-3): DTGVSQNPRHKITKRGQNVTFRCDPISEHNRLYWYRQTLGQGPEFLTYFQNEAQLEKSRLLSDRFSAERPKGSFSTLEIQRTEQGDSAMYLCASSLGDRDTDTQYFGPGTRLTVL.

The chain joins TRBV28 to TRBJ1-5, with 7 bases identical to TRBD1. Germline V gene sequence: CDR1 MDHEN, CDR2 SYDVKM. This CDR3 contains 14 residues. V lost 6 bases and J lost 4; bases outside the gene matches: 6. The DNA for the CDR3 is TGTGCCAGCAGACCGGGACAGTCGAATCAGCCCCAGCATTTT. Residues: CASRPGQSNQPQHF.

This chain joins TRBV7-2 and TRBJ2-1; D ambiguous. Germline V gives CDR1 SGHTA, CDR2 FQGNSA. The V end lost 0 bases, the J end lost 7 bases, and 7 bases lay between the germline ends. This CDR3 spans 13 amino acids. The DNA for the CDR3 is TGTGCCAGCAGCTTAGCACCATGGAATGAGCAGTTCTTC. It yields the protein CASSLAPWNEQFF.